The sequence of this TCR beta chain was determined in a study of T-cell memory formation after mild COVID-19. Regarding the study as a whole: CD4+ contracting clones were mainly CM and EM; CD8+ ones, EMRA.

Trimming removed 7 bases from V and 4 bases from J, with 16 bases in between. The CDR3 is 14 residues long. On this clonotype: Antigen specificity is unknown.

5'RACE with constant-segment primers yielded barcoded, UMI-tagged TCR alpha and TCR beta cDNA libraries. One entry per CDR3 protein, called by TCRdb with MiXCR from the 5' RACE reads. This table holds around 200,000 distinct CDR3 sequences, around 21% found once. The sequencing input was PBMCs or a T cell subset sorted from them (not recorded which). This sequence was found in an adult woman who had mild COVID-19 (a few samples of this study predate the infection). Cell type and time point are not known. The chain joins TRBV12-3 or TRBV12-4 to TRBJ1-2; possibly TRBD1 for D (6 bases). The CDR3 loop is CASTNQGRGYGYTF. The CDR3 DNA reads TGTGCCAGCACTAATCAGGGGCGCGGCTATGGCTACACCTTC.